Listed below are T cell receptor beta chains from one sample, sequenced in a study of T cell repertoires in cytomegalovirus infection. TCRdb itself ran the reads through MiXCR, one entry per CDR3 protein. The data contain some 800,000 distinct CDR3 sequences, 25% to 30% of them singletons. For these TCRs, the target antigens are not known. This sample comprised cultured CD8+ T cells from PBMCs, obtained from culture after CMV antigen stimulation. Receptors were obtained from a human donor in good health (CMV status not recorded). Some clones in this sample may be carry-over from other donors' samples. Both conserved end residues are part of each CDR3. Fields, in order: J gene, D gene, V gene, clone size, CDR3 DNA, CDR3 protein. The D gene is left open where the match is weak. Rows give clone size only sometimes, using once, few, many, or a class for an expanded clone.

j_gene: TRBJ2-3
d_gene: -
v_gene: TRBV27
abundance: few
CDR3nt: TGTGCCAGCAGTCCACCGGGAGTTCCGGAGCCAGATACGCAGTATTTT
CDR3aa: CASSPPGVPEPDTQYF

j_gene: TRBJ1-5
d_gene: TRBD1
v_gene: TRBV3-1
abundance: few
CDR3nt: TGTGCCAGCAGCCTTTCCGGGACAGGGTTTCAGCCCCAGCATTTT
CDR3aa: CASSLSGTGFQPQHF

j_gene: TRBJ1-6
d_gene: -
v_gene: TRBV27
abundance: -
CDR3nt: TGTGCCAGCAGTCCCTCGGGGGGTCGAACACCCCTCCACTTT
CDR3aa: CASSPSGGRTPLHF

j_gene: TRBJ2-7
d_gene: TRBD1
v_gene: TRBV12-5
abundance: -
CDR3nt: TGTGCTAGTGGTTCGGTCCGGGACAGGGGGGCCTACGAGCAGTACTTC
CDR3aa: CASGSVRDRGAYEQYF

j_gene: TRBJ2-1
d_gene: TRBD2
v_gene: TRBV7-2
abundance: -
CDR3nt: TGTGCCAGCAGCTCCGGACTAGCGGAGCTTTACAATGAGCAGTTCTTC
CDR3aa: CASSSGLAELYNEQFF

j_gene: TRBJ2-3
d_gene: -
v_gene: TRBV6-1
abundance: -
CDR3nt: TGTGCCAGCAGTGATTGGGGGGCTGATACGCAGTATTTT
CDR3aa: CASSDWGADTQYF

j_gene: TRBJ1-5
d_gene: TRBD1
v_gene: TRBV7-6
abundance: -
CDR3nt: TGTGCCAGCAGCCAGGGGGCCCCGGAGGGGAATCAGCCCCAGCATTTT
CDR3aa: CASSQGAPEGNQPQHF

j_gene: TRBJ2-3
d_gene: -
v_gene: TRBV9
abundance: -
CDR3nt: TGTGCCAGCAGCGTAGAGGGGGGGGGCCTAGATACGCAGTATTTT
CDR3aa: CASSVEGGGLDTQYF

j_gene: TRBJ1-2
d_gene: -
v_gene: TRBV7-2
abundance: many
CDR3nt: TGTGCCAGCAGCCCTTGGGACTCTATTGAGGAAGGCTACACCTTC
CDR3aa: CASSPWDSIEEGYTF

j_gene: TRBJ1-1
d_gene: -
v_gene: TRBV13
abundance: -
CDR3nt: TGTGCCAGCAGCCCCGGACGGACCCCTGAAGCTTTCTTT
CDR3aa: CASSPGRTPEAFF

j_gene: TRBJ2-2
d_gene: TRBD1
v_gene: TRBV6-5
abundance: -
CDR3nt: TGTGCCAGCAGCTTAGGGGGCAGGGGGCTGTTTTTT
CDR3aa: CASSLGGRGLFF